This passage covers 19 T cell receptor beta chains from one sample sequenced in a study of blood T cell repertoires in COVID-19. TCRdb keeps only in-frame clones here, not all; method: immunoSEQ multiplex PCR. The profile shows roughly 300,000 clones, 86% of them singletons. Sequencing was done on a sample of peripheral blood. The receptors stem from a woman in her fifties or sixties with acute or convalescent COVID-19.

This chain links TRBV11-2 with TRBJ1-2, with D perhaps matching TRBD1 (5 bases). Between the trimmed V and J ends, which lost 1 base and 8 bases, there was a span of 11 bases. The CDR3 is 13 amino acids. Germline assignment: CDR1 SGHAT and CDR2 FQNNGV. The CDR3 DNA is TGTGCCAGCAGCTTAGTCTCGGGGGACGGCTACACCTTC. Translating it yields CASSLVSGDGYTF.

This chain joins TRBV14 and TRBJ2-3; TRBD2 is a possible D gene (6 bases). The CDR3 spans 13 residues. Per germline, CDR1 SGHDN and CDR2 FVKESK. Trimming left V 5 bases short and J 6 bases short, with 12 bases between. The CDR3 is CASSFRGKDTQYF. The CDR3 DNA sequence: TGTGCCAGCAGCTTCCGGGGGAAGGATACGCAGTATTTT.

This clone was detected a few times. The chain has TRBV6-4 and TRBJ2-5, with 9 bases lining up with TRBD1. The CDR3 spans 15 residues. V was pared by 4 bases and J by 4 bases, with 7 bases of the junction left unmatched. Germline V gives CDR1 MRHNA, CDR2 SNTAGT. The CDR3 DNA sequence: TGTGCCAGCAGTGCCCAGACAGGGGGGGGAGAGACCCAGTACTTC. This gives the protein CASSAQTGGGETQYF.

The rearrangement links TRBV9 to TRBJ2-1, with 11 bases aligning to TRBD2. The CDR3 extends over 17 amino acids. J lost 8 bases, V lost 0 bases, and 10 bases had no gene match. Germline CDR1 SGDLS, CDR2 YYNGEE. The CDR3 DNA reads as TGTGCCAGCAGCGTAGAACAGACTAGCGGGATTAGCCATGAGCAGTTCTTC. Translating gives CASSVEQTSGISHEQFF.

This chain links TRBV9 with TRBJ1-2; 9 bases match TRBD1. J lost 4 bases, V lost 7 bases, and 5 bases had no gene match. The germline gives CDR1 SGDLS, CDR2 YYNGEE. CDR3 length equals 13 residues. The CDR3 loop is CASQDRGSYGYTF. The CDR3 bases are TGTGCCAGCCAGGACAGGGGTAGCTATGGCTACACCTTC.

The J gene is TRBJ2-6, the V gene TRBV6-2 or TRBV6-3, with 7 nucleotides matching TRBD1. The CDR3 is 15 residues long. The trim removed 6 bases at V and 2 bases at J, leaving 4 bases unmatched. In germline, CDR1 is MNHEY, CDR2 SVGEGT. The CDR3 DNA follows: TGTGCCAGCAGCTATGACAGGGCTGGGGCCAACGTCCTGACTTTC. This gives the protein CASSYDRAGANVLTF.

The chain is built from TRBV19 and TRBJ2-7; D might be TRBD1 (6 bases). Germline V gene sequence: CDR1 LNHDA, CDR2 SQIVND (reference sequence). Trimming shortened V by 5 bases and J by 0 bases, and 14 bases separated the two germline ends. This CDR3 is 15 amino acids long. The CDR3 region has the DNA TGTGCCAGTAGTCCCGGACAGATGAGCTCCTACGAGCAGTACTTC. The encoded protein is CASSPGQMSSYEQYF.

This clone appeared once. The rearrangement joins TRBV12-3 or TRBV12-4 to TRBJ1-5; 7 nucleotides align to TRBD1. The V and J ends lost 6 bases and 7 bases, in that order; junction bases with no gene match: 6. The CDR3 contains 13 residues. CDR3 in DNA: TGTGCCAGCAGCCCCGACAGGGCCCAGCCCCAGCATTTT. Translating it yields CASSPDRAQPQHF.

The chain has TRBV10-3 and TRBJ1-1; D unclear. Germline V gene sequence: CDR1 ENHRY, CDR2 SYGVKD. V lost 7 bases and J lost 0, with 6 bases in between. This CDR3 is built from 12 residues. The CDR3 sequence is CAINSLNTEAFF. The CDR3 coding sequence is TGTGCCATCAACAGTCTGAACACTGAAGCTTTCTTT.

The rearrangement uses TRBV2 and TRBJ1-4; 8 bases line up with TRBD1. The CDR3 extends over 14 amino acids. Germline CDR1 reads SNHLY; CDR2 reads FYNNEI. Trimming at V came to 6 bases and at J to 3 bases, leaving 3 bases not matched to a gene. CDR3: CASSDRGANEKLFF. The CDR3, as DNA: TGTGCCAGCAGCGACAGGGGAGCTAATGAAAAACTGTTTTTT. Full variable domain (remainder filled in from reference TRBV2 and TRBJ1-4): EPEVTQTPSHQVTQMGQEVILRCVPISNHLYFYWYRQILGQKVEFLVSFYNNEISEKSEIFDDQFSVERPDGSNFTLKIRSTKLEDSAMYFCASSDRGANEKLFFGSGTQLSVL.

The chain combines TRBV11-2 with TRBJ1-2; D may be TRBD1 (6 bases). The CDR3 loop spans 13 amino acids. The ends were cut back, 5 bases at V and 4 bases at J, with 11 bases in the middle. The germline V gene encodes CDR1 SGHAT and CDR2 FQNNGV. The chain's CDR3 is CASSPGVSYGYTF. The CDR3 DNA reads TGTGCCAGCAGCCCAGGGGTCTCCTATGGCTACACCTTC. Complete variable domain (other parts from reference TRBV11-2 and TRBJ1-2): EAGVAQSPRYKIIEKRQSVAFWCNPISGHATLYWYQQILGQGPKLLIQFQNNGVVDDSQLPKDRFSAERLKGVDSTLKIQPAKLEDSAVYLCASSPGVSYGYTFGSGTRLTVV.

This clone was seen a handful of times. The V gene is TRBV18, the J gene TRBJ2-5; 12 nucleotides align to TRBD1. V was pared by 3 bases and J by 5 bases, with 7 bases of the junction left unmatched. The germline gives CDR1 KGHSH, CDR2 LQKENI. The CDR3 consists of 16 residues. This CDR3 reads CASSPGTGGLKETQYF. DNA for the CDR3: TGTGCCAGCTCACCGGGGACAGGGGGCTTGAAGGAGACCCAGTACTTC. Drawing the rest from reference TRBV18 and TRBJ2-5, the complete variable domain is NAGVMQNPRHLVRRRGQEARLRCSPMKGHSHVYWYRQLPEEGLKFMVYLQKENIIDESGMPKERFSAEFPKEGPSILRIQQVVRGDSAAYFCASSPGTGGLKETQYFGPGTRLLVL.

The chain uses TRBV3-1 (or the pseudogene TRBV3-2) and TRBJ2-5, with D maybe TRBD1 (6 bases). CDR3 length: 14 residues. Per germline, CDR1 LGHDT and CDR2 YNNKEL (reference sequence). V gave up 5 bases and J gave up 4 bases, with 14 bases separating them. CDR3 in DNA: TGTGCCAGCAGCTTTACAACAGGGTCAGAGACCCAGTACTTC. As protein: CASSFTTGSETQYF.

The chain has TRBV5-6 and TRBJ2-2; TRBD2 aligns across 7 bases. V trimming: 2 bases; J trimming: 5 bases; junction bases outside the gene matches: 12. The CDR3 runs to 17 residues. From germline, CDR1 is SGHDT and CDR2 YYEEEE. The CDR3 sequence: CASSFGGLLSGTGELFF. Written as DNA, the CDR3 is TGTGCCAGCAGCTTTGGGGGACTCCTTAGCGGGACCGGGGAGCTGTTTTTT.

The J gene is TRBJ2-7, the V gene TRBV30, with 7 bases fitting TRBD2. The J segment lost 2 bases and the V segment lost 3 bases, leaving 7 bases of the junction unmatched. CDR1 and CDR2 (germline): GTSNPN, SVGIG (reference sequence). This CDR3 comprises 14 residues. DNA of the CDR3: TGTGCCTGGAGGGGGCTAGCGGCGCCCTACGAGCAGTACTTC. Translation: CAWRGLAAPYEQYF.

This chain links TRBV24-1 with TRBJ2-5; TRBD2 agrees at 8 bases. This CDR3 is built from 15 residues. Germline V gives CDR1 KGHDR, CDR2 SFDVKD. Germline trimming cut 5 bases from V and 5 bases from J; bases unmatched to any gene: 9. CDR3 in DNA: TGTGCCACCAGTGCAACAAGCGCGGGGGGCGAGACCCAGTACTTC. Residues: CATSATSAGGETQYF.

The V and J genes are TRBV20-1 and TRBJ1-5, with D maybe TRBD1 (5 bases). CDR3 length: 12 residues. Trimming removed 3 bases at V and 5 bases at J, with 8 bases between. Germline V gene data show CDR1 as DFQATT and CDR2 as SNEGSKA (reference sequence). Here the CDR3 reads CSASRRDQPQHF. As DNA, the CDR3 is TGCAGTGCTAGTCGCAGGGATCAGCCCCAGCATTTT.

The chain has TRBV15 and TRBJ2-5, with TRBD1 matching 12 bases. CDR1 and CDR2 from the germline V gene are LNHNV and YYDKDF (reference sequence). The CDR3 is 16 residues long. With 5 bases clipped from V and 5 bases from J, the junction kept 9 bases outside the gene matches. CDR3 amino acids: CATSGSGTGGWETQYF. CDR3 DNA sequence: TGTGCCACCAGCGGGAGTGGGACAGGGGGCTGGGAGACCCAGTACTTC.

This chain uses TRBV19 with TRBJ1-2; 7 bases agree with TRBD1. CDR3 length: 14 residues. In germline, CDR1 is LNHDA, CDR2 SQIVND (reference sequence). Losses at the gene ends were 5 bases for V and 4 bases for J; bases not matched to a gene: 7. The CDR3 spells CASSVNRGSYGYTF. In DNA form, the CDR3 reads TGTGCCAGTAGTGTTAACAGGGGATCCTATGGCTACACCTTC.